The clone carrying this T cell receptor beta chain was picked up a small number of times. Its antigen is as yet unknown. This sample is part of a study of radiotherapy plus CTLA-4 blockade in lung cancer. Across the study: Disease control was seen in approximately 29% of patients, objective responses in approximately 19%. Study results and limitations: In blood, tumor-derived TCR clones expanded after radiotherapy plus ipilimumab. Reports state that early shifts in blood T cell clones, with interferon-beta, best predicted response.

Some clones are missing from TCRdb's copy, which holds only in-frame ones; the method was immunoSEQ multiplex PCR. The table lists about 87,000 clones, more than 85% of them singletons. The germline V gene encodes CDR1 LNHDA and CDR2 SQIVND (reference sequence). This CDR3 has 15 residues. With 6 bases clipped from V and 0 bases from J, the junction kept 6 bases outside the gene matches. The study treated chemo-refractory metastatic non-small-cell lung cancer patients with focal radiation plus ipilimumab CTLA-4 blockade. The clonotype was recovered from a human donor with non-small cell lung cancer that progressed on radiotherapy plus ipilimumab. J is TRBJ1-1 and V is TRBV19, with 8 bases identical to TRBD1. Sequencing was performed on peripheral blood, taken from a patient treated with radiotherapy plus ipilimumab. DNA of the CDR3: TGTGCCAGTAGCCAGACAGGGGCGGTGAACACTGAAGCTTTCTTT. Its protein is CASSQTGAVNTEAFF.